A selection of T cell receptor beta chains follows, all from one sample in a study of sequential checkpoint blockade in melanoma. The method was immunoSEQ multiplex PCR; TCRdb's version includes in-frame clones alone and lacks a portion of them. In the table there are more than 1,200 clones, about 25% of which are singletons. Here the sequenced sample was tumor tissue (inferred from file names), taken from a patient given nivolumab and ipilimumab in sequence. All receptors derive from a human donor with melanoma. Both conserved end residues are part of each CDR3. The D gene is left open where the match is weak. Clone size is given for some rows only: seen once, a few or many times, or a class if the clone is expanded.

V gene: TRBV5-1
J gene: TRBJ2-7
D gene: -
clone size: -
CDR3 protein: CASSIFIQGSEQYF
CDR3 DNA: TGCGCCAGCAGCATCTTCATTCAGGGTAGCGAGCAGTACTTC

V gene: TRBV6-7
J gene: TRBJ2-5
D gene: -
clone size: few
CDR3 protein: CASSPGETQYF
CDR3 DNA: TGTGCCAGCAGTCCAGGGGAGACCCAGTACTTC

V gene: TRBV30
J gene: TRBJ2-3
D gene: -
clone size: -
CDR3 protein: CAWSAGAGHADTQYF
CDR3 DNA: TGTGCCTGGAGTGCGGGGGCGGGACACGCAGATACGCAGTATTTT

V gene: TRBV15
J gene: TRBJ1-2
D gene: TRBD1
clone size: few
CDR3 protein: CATREDTGTGFNYGYTF
CDR3 DNA: TGTGCCACCAGGGAAGACACCGGGACAGGATTTAACTATGGCTACACCTTC

V gene: TRBV6-8
J gene: TRBJ2-7
D gene: -
clone size: few
CDR3 protein: CASRTLSRDEQYF
CDR3 DNA: TGTGCCAGCAGGACCCTATCTAGGGACGAGCAGTACTTC

V gene: TRBV11-3
J gene: TRBJ2-3
D gene: -
clone size: medium-sized
CDR3 protein: CASSPGGSTDTQYF
CDR3 DNA: TGTGCCAGCAGCCCAGGAGGGAGCACAGATACGCAGTATTTT

V gene: TRBV18
J gene: TRBJ2-1
D gene: -
clone size: -
CDR3 protein: CASSPLAANAYNEQFF
CDR3 DNA: TGTGCCAGCTCACCGTTAGCGGCCAATGCCTACAATGAGCAGTTCTTC

V gene: TRBV11-3
J gene: TRBJ2-1
D gene: -
clone size: few
CDR3 protein: CASSLVSGANNEQFF
CDR3 DNA: TGTGCCAGCAGCTTAGTGAGCGGAGCTAACAATGAGCAGTTCTTC

V gene: TRBV6-8
J gene: TRBJ1-5
D gene: TRBD1
clone size: few
CDR3 protein: CASNVGQGRYQPQHF
CDR3 DNA: TGTGCCAGCAACGTAGGACAGGGTCGATATCAGCCCCAGCATTTT

V gene: TRBV19
J gene: TRBJ2-6
D gene: -
clone size: -
CDR3 protein: CASSMVAGANVLTF
CDR3 DNA: TGTGCCAGTAGTATGGTAGCTGGGGCCAACGTCCTGACTTTC

V gene: TRBV29-1
J gene: TRBJ2-7
D gene: -
clone size: -
CDR3 protein: CSVETGTYEQYF
CDR3 DNA: TGCAGCGTTGAAACAGGGACTTACGAGCAGTACTTC

V gene: TRBV28
J gene: TRBJ2-7
D gene: -
clone size: few
CDR3 protein: CASSFLSYEQYF
CDR3 DNA: TGTGCCAGCAGTTTCCTGTCCTACGAGCAGTACTTC